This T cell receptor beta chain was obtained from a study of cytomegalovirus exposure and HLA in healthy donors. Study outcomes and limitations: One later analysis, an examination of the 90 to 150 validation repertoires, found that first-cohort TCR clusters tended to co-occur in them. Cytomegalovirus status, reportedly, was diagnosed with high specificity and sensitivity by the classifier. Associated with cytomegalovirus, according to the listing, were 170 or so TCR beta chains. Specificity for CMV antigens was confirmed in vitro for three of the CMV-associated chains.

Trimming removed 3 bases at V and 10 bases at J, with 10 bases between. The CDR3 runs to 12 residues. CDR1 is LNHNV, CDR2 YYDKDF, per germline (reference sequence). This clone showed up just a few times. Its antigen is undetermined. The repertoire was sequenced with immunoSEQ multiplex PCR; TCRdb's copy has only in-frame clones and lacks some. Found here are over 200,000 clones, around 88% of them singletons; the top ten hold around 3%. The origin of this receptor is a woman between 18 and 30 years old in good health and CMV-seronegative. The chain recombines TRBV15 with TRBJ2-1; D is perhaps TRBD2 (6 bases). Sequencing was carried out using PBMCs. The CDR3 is CATSRAGGEQFF. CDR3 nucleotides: TGTGCCACCAGCAGGGCTGGGGGGGAGCAGTTCTTC.